Shown below are 17 T cell receptor beta chains from a single sample sequenced in a study of blood T cell repertoires in COVID-19. The protocol was immunoSEQ multiplex PCR, while the TCRdb copy is restricted to in-frame clones and leaves out a portion. Of 150,000 to 200,000 clones in the sample, approximately 90% were seen once. The material sequenced was PBMCs or T cells enriched from blood (not recorded which). These receptors were obtained from a woman between 45 and 60 years old who had recovered from COVID-19.

This chain uses TRBV15 with TRBJ1-1, with 9 bases matching TRBD1. Germline CDR1 LNHNV, CDR2 YYDKDF (reference sequence). V shed 8 bases and J 1 base; nucleotides not matched to a gene: 11. The CDR3 extends over 16 amino acids. The CDR3 spells CATGRPRQGGNTEAFF. CDR3 bases: TGTGCCACCGGGCGGCCCAGACAGGGGGGGAACACTGAAGCTTTCTTT.

This clone was found once. The CDR3 region has the DNA TGTGCCAGCAGCGCACAGAAGCCCGGGAGGAATGAGCAGTTCTTC. As protein: CASSAQKPGRNEQFF. V usage is TRBV7-2 and J usage is TRBJ2-1, with 7 nucleotides matching TRBD2. The CDR3 contains 15 residues. V was clipped by 5 bases and J by 7 bases; unmatched bases: 11. Per the germline V gene, CDR1 is SGHTA and CDR2 is FQGNSA.

The rearrangement links TRBV6-6 to TRBJ1-2; no clear D gene. Trimming removed 3 bases from V and 3 bases from J, with 8 bases in between. Germline CDR1 MNHNY, CDR2 SVGAGI (reference sequence). The CDR3 covers 13 residues. CDR3 region: CASSYARDYGYTF. The CDR3 bases are TGTGCCAGCAGTTATGCTCGGGACTATGGCTACACCTTC.

The chain carries TRBV18 and TRBJ2-7; TRBD2 matches at 15 bases. This CDR3 is built from 15 residues. Germline loops: CDR1 KGHSH, CDR2 LQKENI. V was clipped by 2 bases and J by 6 bases; unmatched bases: 2. This CDR3 reads CASSPGTSGGREQYF. CDR3 in DNA: TGTGCCAGCTCACCAGGGACTAGCGGGGGGCGCGAGCAGTACTTC.

CDR3 protein: CASSSRSLAGGPSSYNEQFF. The CDR3 DNA follows: TGTGCCAGCAGCTCACGCTCACTAGCGGGGGGCCCGAGCTCCTACAATGAGCAGTTCTTC. The chain has TRBV7-8 and TRBJ2-1; 12 bases agree with TRBD2. Unmatched junction bases numbered 13, after V lost 4 bases and J lost 0 bases. The CDR3 sequence is 20 residues long. Germline V gene sequence: CDR1 SGHVS, CDR2 FQNEAQ.

This chain uses TRBV9 with TRBJ2-3, with D perhaps TRBD1 (6 bases). Trimming left V 0 bases short and J 0 bases short, with 8 bases between. CDR1 and CDR2 from the germline V gene are SGDLS and YYNGEE. This CDR3 region has 15 residues. The CDR3 here is CASSVAGASTDTQYF. The CDR3 nucleotides read TGTGCCAGCAGCGTAGCAGGGGCTAGCACAGATACGCAGTATTTT.

This chain uses TRBV9 with TRBJ1-3; no reliable D call. The V end lost 4 bases, the J end lost 4 bases, and 3 bases lay between the germline ends. This CDR3 is 11 amino acids long. Germline assignment: CDR1 SGDLS and CDR2 YYNGEE. DNA of the CDR3: TGTGCCAGCAGCCAGGGAAACACCATATATTTT. Translating gives CASSQGNTIYF.

The chain is built from TRBV24-1 and TRBJ2-5; 7 positions match TRBD1. CDR1 and CDR2 (germline): KGHDR, SFDVKD. J gave up 3 bases and V 6 bases, and 3 bases lay outside the gene matches. CDR3 length: 13 amino acids. The CDR3 protein is CATSKGTEETQYF. For the CDR3, the DNA is TGTGCCACCAGTAAAGGGACAGAAGAGACCCAGTACTTC.

V and J are TRBV10-3 and TRBJ2-3, with D possibly TRBD2 on 7 matching bases. V lost 1 base, J lost 0 bases, and 17 bases lay in between. Germline loops: CDR1 ENHRY, CDR2 SYGVKD. This CDR3 is 18 amino acids long. Here the CDR3 reads CAISEWRGGPYSTDTQYF. CDR3 DNA: TGTGCCATCAGTGAGTGGAGGGGGGGGCCGTACAGCACAGATACGCAGTATTTT.

The chain recombines TRBV7-9 with TRBJ2-7; D is undetermined. Germline V lookup: CDR1 SEHNR, CDR2 FQNEAQ (reference sequence). The CDR3 has 13 amino acids. The germline V and J ends were trimmed by 5 bases and 0 bases, with 8 bases remaining between them. This chain's CDR3 is CASSDKNSYEQYF. As DNA, the CDR3 is TGTGCCAGCAGCGACAAGAACTCCTACGAGCAGTACTTC.

The CDR3 nucleotides read TGTGCCACCCGGGGGGGATGGGAAGATACGCAGTATTTT. Translated: CATRGGWEDTQYF. The rearrangement joins TRBV6-5 to TRBJ2-3; 8 nucleotides align to TRBD2. The junction had 8 bases not matched to a gene; V was cut back by 10 bases and J by 5 bases. From germline, CDR1 is MNHEY and CDR2 SVGAGI. The CDR3 is made up of 13 amino acids.

The chain combines TRBV5-1 with TRBJ2-2; TRBD2 might be the D (6 bases). Germline assignment: CDR1 SGHRS and CDR2 YFSETQ. This CDR3 is 16 amino acids long. V was pared by 1 base and J by 0 bases, with 10 bases between. The CDR3 region is CASSLWGGANTGELFF. The CDR3 coding sequence is TGCGCCAGCAGCTTGTGGGGCGGGGCGAACACCGGGGAGCTGTTTTTT.

The chain employs TRBV12-3 or TRBV12-4 and TRBJ1-2; TRBD1 matches at 7 bases. This CDR3 comprises 13 residues. Trimming cost V 5 bases and J 14 bases; bases outside gene matches: 14. The CDR3 sequence: CASSPAGQVARTF. CDR3 DNA: TGTGCCAGCAGTCCCGCCGGACAGGTCGCCAGGACCTTC.

This chain uses TRBV6-5 with TRBJ2-1; TRBD1 agrees at 8 bases. V lost 6 bases, J lost 9 bases, and 10 bases stayed unmatched. CDR3 size: 14 residues. CDR1 MNHEY and CDR2 SVGAGI come from the germline V gene. The CDR3 protein is CASRDYTTGVEQFF. Written as DNA, the CDR3 is TGTGCCAGCAGGGATTACACGACAGGGGTTGAGCAGTTCTTC.

The chain has TRBV7-9 and TRBJ2-7, with 7 bases fitting TRBD1. J was trimmed by 5 bases and V by 7 bases; bases with no gene match: 11. CDR3 length: 14 amino acids. Looked up from germline, CDR1 is SEHNR and CDR2 is FQNEAQ (reference sequence). The CDR3 reads CASNGDRAADEQYF. Written as DNA, the CDR3 is TGTGCCAGCAATGGAGACAGGGCAGCCGACGAGCAGTACTTC.

The chain links TRBV11-3 to TRBJ2-3, with TRBD2 identical over 7 bases. Germline V gives CDR1 SGHNT, CDR2 YENEEA. Unmatched junction bases numbered 4, after V lost 5 bases and J lost 2 bases. This CDR3 region has 14 residues. The CDR3 nucleotides read TGTGCCAGCAGCCAGGGACTAAACACAGATACGCAGTATTTT. Translating gives CASSQGLNTDTQYF.

As for this clone: One junction end disagrees with the germline gene, perhaps due to a read error. This sequence joins TRBV7-9 and TRBJ2-7; D possibly corresponds to TRBD2 (6 bases). Per germline, CDR1 SEHNR and CDR2 FQNEAQ (reference sequence). CDR3 size: 18 residues. The DNA for the CDR3 is TGTGCCGGCAGCTCAAGACTACGCGGGGTGCCCAACTCCTACGAGCAGTACTTC. Translation: CAGSSRLRGVPNSYEQYF.